This T cell receptor (beta chain) was sequenced in a study of blood T cell repertoires in COVID-19. Under the authors' procedure: Scientists estimated how many nucleated cells there were by amplifying reference gene primers. Profiled with immunoSEQ multiplex PCR; TCRdb holds only in-frame clones, not every one. That table supplies the V and J calls and clone size; D and trimming were determined from the DNA. The sample has fewer than 150,000 clones; over 70% are singletons. Per the germline V gene, CDR1 is SGHAT and CDR2 is FQNNGV. J gave up 7 bases and V 6 bases, and 4 bases lay outside the gene matches. CDR3 length equals 13 residues.

Material: peripheral blood. V and J are TRBV11-2 and TRBJ2-1, with 9 bases matching TRBD1. This TCR was recovered from a man aged 80 or over with acute or convalescent COVID-19. The CDR3 loop is CASSGDRVNEQFF. CDR3 DNA: TGTGCCAGCAGTGGGGACAGGGTGAATGAGCAGTTCTTC.